One sample yielded the 8 T cell receptor beta chains listed below, sequenced in a study of T cell repertoires in cytomegalovirus infection. TCRdb redid the calling of the reads with MiXCR, one entry per CDR3 protein. The sample has just under 500,000 distinct CDR3 sequences; 30% to 40% are singletons. Their recognized antigens are unknown. The input for sequencing was cultured PBMCs, taken from culture after CMV antigen stimulation. The receptor set was obtained from a human donor in good health (CMV status not recorded). Some clones in this sample may be carry-over from other donors' samples.

The V call is TRBV18, the J call TRBJ2-7; 8 bases are a match to TRBD1. Unmatched junction bases numbered 8, after V lost 4 bases and J lost 9 bases. Per the germline V gene, CDR1 is KGHSH and CDR2 is LQKENI. The length of the CDR3 is 13 residues. This CDR3 is CASSRGQGEPQYF. Written as DNA, the CDR3 is TGTGCCAGCTCACGCGGACAGGGAGAGCCGCAGTACTTC.

This clonotype was observed a handful of times. The gene calls are TRBV7-2 and TRBJ1-3; maybe TRBD1 (6 bases). With 4 bases removed from V and 0 bases from J, the gap between germline ends came to 10 bases. CDR3 length: 15 residues. Per the germline V gene, CDR1 is SGHTA and CDR2 is FQGNSA. In nucleotides, the CDR3 is TGTGCCAGCAGCTCGCGGACAGCCTCTGGAAACACCATATATTTT. As protein: CASSSRTASGNTIYF.

The chain combines TRBV19 with TRBJ2-1; 9 bases align to TRBD2. Germline values: CDR1 LNHDA, CDR2 SQIVND (reference sequence). The CDR3 runs 16 residues. V trimming: 3 bases; J trimming: 3 bases; junction bases outside the gene matches: 6. CDR3 protein: CASSITRLADYNEQFF. The CDR3 DNA reads TGTGCCAGTAGTATCACACGACTAGCGGACTACAATGAGCAGTTCTTC. The full variable domain, its missing parts supplied by reference TRBV19 and TRBJ2-1, is DGGITQSPKYLFRKEGQNVTLSCEQNLNHDAMYWYRQDPGQGLRLIYYSQIVNDFQKGDIAEGYSVSREKKESFPLTVTSAQKNPTAFYLCASSITRLADYNEQFFGPGTRLTVL.

The chain joins TRBV19 to TRBJ2-1, with 11 bases matching TRBD2. Germline V lookup: CDR1 LNHDA, CDR2 SQIVND (reference sequence). After removal of 5 bases from V and 1 base from J, the junction contained 4 bases not matched to a gene. The CDR3 has 16 residues. Here the CDR3 DNA reads TGTGCCAGTAGTTGGACTAGCGGGCTATCCTACAATGAGCAGTTCTTC. Amino acids: CASSWTSGLSYNEQFF.

This rearrangement joins TRBV3-1 to TRBJ2-7; TRBD2 agrees at 9 bases. CDR3 length: 18 residues. The germline V gene has CDR1 LGHDT and CDR2 YNNKEL (reference sequence). J lost 5 bases, V lost 0 bases, and 14 bases had no gene match. The CDR3: CASSQDLIAGEPGHEQYF. In DNA form, the CDR3 reads TGTGCCAGCAGCCAAGATCTTATAGCGGGAGAGCCGGGCCACGAGCAGTACTTC.

In its sample, this clonotype was seen many times. The chain combines TRBV12-3 or TRBV12-4 with TRBJ2-3, with D unresolved. CDR3 length: 14 amino acids. V lost 6 bases to trimming and J lost 2 bases, with 12 bases between them. CDR3 amino acids: CASSYRDPTDTQYF. CDR3 DNA sequence: TGTGCCAGCAGCTACCGTGATCCCACAGATACGCAGTATTTT.

The chain is built from TRBV2 and TRBJ2-7; 9 bases line up with TRBD2. The trim removed 6 bases at V and 2 bases at J, leaving 17 bases unmatched. In germline, CDR1 is SNHLY, CDR2 FYNNEI. The CDR3 has 18 residues. CDR3: CASSPPRLDGGRAYEQYF. As DNA, the CDR3 is TGTGCCAGCAGCCCCCCTCGGCTGGACGGCGGGAGGGCCTACGAGCAGTACTTC.

This clonotype has only a few counts. V usage is TRBV7-2 and J usage is TRBJ2-1; 9 nucleotides agree with TRBD2. Trimming removed 8 bases from V and 9 bases from J; junction bases left unmatched: 11. CDR1 and CDR2 (germline): SGHTA, FQGNSA. The CDR3 totals 14 residues. This CDR3 reads CASYVAGVGGEQFF. Written as DNA, the CDR3 is TGTGCCAGCTACGTAGCGGGAGTAGGAGGTGAGCAGTTCTTC.